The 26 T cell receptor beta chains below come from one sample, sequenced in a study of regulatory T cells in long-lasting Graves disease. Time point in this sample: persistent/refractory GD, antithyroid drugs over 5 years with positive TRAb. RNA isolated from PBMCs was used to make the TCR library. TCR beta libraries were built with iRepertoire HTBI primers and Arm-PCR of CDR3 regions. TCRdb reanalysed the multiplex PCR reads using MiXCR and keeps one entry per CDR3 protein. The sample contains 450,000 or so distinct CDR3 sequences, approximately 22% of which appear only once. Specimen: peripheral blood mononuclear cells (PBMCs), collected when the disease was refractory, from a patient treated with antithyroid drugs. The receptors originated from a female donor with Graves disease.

CDR3 sequence: CASSYSGARDEQFF. Written as DNA, the CDR3 is TGTGCCAGCAGTTATAGCGGGGCCAGGGATGAGCAGTTCTTC. The chain carries TRBV6-2 or TRBV6-3 and TRBJ2-1; TRBD2 matches at 8 bases. The J segment lost 8 bases and the V segment lost 3 bases, leaving 6 bases of the junction unmatched. Germline loops: CDR1 MNHEY, CDR2 SVGEGT. CDR3 size: 14 residues.

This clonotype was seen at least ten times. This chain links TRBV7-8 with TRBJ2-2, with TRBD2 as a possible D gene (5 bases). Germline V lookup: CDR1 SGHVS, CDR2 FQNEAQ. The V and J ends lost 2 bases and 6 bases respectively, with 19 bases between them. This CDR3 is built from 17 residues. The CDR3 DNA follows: TGTGCCAGCAGCTTACTCTCGGGGATAGTTGGTTCCGGGGAGCTGTTTTTT. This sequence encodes CASSLLSGIVGSGELFF.

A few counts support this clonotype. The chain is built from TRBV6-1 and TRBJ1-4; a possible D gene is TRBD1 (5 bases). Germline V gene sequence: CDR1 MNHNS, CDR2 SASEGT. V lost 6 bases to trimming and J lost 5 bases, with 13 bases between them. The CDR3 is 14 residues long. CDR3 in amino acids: CASSRDWENEKLFF. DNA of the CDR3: TGTGCCAGCAGCCGGGACTGGGAGAATGAAAAACTGTTTTTT.

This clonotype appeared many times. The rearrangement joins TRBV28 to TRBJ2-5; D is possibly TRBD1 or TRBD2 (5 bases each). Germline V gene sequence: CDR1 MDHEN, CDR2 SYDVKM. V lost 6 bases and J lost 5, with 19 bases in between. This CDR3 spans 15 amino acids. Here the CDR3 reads CASSSRDRRLETQYF. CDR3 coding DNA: TGTGCCAGCAGCAGCCGGGACCGGAGGTTGGAGACCCAGTACTTC.

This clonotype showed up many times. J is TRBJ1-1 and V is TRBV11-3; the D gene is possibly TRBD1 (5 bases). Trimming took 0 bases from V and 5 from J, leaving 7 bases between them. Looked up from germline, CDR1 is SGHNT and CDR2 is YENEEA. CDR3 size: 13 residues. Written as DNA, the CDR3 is TGTGCCAGCAGCTTAGATGGGGGGACTGAAGCTTTCTTT. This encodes CASSLDGGTEAFF.

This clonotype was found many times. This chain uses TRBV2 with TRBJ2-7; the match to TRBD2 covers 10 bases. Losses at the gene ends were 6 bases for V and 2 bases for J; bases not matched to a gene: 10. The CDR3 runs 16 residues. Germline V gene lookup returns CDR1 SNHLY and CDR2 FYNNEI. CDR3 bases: TGTGCCAGCAGCCCAACTAGCGGGGAAATGGCCTACGAGCAGTACTTC. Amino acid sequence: CASSPTSGEMAYEQYF.

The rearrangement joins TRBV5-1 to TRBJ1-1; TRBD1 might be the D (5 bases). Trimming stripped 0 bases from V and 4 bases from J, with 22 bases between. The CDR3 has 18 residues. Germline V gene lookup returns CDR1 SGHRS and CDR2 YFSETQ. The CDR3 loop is CASSLAGRYGTGGTEAFF. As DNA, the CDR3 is TGCGCCAGCAGCTTGGCGGGCCGATATGGGACTGGAGGCACTGAAGCTTTCTTT.

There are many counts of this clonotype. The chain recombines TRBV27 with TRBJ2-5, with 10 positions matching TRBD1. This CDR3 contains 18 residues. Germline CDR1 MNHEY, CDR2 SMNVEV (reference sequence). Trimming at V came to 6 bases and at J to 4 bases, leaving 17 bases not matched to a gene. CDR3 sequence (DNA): TGTGCCAGCAGCCGCAGCCTAGTAACCGGGACAGGGGTAGAGACCCAGTACTTC. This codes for CASSRSLVTGTGVETQYF.

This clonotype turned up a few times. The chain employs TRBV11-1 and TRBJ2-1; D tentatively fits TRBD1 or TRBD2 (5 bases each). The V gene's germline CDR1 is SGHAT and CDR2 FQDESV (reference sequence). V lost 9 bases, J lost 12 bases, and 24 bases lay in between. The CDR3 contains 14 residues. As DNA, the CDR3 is TGTGCCAGTAGCCCGGGGACCTATAGCAAGTGGCAGTTCTTC. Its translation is CASSPGTYSKWQFF.

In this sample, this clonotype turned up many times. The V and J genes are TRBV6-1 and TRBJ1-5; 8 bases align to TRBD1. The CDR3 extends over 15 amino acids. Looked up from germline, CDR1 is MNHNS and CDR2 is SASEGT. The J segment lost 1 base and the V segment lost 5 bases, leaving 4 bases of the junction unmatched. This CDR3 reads CASSPTGVSNQPQHF. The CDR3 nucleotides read TGTGCCAGCAGTCCGACAGGGGTGAGCAATCAGCCCCAGCATTTT.

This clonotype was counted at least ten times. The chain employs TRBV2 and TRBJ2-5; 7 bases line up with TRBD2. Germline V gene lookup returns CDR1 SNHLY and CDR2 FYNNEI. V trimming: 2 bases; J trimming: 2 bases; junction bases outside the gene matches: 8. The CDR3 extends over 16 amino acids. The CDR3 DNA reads TGTGCCAGCAGTGAATTTGGACTAGGCGGACAAGAGACCCAGTACTTC. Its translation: CASSEFGLGGQETQYF.

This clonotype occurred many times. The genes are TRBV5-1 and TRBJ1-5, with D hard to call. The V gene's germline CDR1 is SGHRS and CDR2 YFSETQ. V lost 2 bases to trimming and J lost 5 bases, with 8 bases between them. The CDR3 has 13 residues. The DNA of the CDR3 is TGCGCCAGCAGCTTAAACGACGATCAGCCCCAGCATTTT. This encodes CASSLNDDQPQHF.

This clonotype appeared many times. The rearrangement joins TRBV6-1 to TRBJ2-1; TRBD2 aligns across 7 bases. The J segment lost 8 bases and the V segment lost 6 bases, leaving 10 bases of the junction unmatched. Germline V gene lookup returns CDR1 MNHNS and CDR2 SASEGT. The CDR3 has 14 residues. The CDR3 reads CASRSFRAGDEQFF. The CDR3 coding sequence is TGTGCCAGCAGGTCTTTTCGCGCGGGGGATGAGCAGTTCTTC.

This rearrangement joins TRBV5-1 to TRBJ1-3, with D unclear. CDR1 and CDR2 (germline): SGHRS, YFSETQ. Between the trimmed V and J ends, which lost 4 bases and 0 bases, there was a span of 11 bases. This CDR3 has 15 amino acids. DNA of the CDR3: TGCGCCAGCAGCGTCGACGGAGACTCTGGAAACACCATATATTTT. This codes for CASSVDGDSGNTIYF.

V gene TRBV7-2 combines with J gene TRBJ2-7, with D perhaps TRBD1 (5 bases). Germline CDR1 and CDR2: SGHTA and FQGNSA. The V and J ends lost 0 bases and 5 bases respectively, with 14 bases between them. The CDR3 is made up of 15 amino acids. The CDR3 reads CASSLAQGRAHEQYF. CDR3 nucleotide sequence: TGTGCCAGCAGCTTAGCGCAAGGCAGGGCCCACGAGCAGTACTTC.

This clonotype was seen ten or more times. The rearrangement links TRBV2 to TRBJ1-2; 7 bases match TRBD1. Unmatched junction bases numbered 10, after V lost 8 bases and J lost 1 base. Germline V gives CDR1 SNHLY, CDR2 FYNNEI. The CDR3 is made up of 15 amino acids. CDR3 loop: CASVRDSSVNYGYTF. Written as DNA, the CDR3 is TGTGCCAGCGTCCGGGACAGTAGCGTTAACTATGGCTACACCTTC.

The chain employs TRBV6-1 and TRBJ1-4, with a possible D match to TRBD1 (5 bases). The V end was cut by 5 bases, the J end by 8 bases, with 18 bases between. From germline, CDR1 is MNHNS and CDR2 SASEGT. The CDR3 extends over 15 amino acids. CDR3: CASSRGTGTQEKLFF. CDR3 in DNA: TGTGCCAGCAGTAGAGGCACCGGGACTCAAGAAAAACTGTTTTTT.

This CDR3 reads CANSPQAGGPGELFF. The DNA of the CDR3 is TGTGCCAACTCACCGCAGGCGGGGGGGCCGGGGGAGCTGTTTTTT. The rearrangement links TRBV7-2 to TRBJ2-2; 9 bases match TRBD2. The V and J ends lost 10 bases and 8 bases, in that order; junction bases with no gene match: 14. CDR1 is SGHTA and CDR2 is FQGNSA in the germline V gene. The CDR3 extends over 15 amino acids.

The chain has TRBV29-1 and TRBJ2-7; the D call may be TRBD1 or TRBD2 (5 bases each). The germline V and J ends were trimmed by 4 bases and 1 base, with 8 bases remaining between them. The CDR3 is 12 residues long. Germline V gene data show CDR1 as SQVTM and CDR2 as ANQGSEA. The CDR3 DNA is TGCAGCGTTGGGGGACGGTCCTACGAGCAGTACTTC. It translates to CSVGGRSYEQYF.

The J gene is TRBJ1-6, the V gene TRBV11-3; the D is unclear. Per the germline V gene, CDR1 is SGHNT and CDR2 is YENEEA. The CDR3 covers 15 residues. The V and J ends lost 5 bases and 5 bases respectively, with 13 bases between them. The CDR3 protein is CASSQDGTDNSPLHF. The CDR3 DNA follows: TGTGCCAGCAGCCAAGACGGAACAGATAATTCACCCCTCCACTTT.

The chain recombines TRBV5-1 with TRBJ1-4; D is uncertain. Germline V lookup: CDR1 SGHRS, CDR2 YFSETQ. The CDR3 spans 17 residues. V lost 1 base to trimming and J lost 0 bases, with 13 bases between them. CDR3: CASSLLPVGATNEKLFF. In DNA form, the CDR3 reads TGCGCCAGCAGCTTGCTTCCAGTGGGTGCAACTAATGAAAAACTGTTTTTT.

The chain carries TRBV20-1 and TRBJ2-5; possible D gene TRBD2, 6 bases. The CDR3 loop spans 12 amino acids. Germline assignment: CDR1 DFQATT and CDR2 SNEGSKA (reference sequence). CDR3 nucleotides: TGCAGCTTAAAGGGAGGTTTAGAGACCCAGTACTTC. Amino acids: CSLKGGLETQYF.

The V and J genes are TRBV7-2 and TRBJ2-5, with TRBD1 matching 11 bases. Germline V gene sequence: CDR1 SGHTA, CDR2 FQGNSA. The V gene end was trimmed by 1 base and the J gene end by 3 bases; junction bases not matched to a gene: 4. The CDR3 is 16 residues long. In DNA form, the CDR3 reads TGTGCCAGCAGCTTAGATTGGACAGGGGGCGAAGAGACCCAGTACTTC. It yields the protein CASSLDWTGGEETQYF. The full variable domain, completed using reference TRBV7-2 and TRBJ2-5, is GAGVSQSPSNKVTEKGKDVELRCDPISGHTALYWYRQSLGQGLEFLIYFQGNSAPDKSGLPSDRFSAERTGGSVSTLTIQRTQQEDSAVYLCASSLDWTGGEETQYFGPGTRLLVL.

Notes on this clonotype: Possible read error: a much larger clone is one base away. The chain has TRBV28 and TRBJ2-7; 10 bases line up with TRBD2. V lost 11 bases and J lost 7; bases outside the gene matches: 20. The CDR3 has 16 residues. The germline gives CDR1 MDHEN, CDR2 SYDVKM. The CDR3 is CAGISSVGLAVNEQYF. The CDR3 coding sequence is TGTGCCGGCATCTCCTCTGTCGGACTAGCGGTTAATGAGCAGTACTTC.

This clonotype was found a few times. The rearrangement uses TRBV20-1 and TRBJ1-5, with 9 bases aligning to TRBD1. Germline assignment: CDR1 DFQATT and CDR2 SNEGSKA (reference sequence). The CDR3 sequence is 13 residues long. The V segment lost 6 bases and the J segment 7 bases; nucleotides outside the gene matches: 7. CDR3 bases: TGCAGTGCAACCGGGACAGGGCAACAGCCCCAGCATTTT. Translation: CSATGTGQQPQHF.

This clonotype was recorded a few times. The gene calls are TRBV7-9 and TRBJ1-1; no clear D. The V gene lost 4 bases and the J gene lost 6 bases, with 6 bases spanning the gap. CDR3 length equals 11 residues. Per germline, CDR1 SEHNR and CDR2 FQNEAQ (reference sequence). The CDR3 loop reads CASSSNAEAFF. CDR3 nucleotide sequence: TGTGCCAGCAGCTCAAACGCTGAAGCTTTCTTT. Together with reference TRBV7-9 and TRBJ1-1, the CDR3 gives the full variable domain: DTGVSQNPRHKITKRGQNVTFRCDPISEHNRLYWYRQTLGQGPEFLTYFQNEAQLEKSRLLSDRFSAERPKGSFSTLEIQRTEQGDSAMYLCASSSNAEAFFGQGTRLTVV.